This section outlines one TCR beta chain sequence together with its context. Its antigen remains unknown. The data belong to a study of T cells in tumors after PD-1 blockade. About the study: Prior checkpoint blockade, systemic immunosuppressant use, or anti-cancer therapy within 4 weeks excluded patients. Some patients also took daily vismodegib 150 mg during anti-PD-1 treatment. On average, peripheral blood gave over 95,000 TCR templates and about 34,000 unique clonotypes. Findings of the study overall: Peripheral recruitment is suggested, as some novel exhausted tumor clones were in pre-treatment blood.

TCRdb's copy holds only in-frame clones and misses some; the assay was immunoSEQ multiplex PCR. The data contain some 60,000 clones, about four fifths of them singletons. The source was PBMCs, collected before anti-PD-1 treatment. The TCR was taken from a human donor with basal cell carcinoma.

The CDR3 region is CASSFSGDTEAFF. In DNA, the CDR3 is TGTGCCAGCAGTTTTTCAGGGGACACTGAAGCTTTCTTT. V usage is TRBV27 and J usage is TRBJ1-1, with TRBD1 as a possible D gene (6 bases). Per germline, CDR1 MNHEY and CDR2 SMNVEV (reference sequence). Trimming pared 3 bases from V and 3 bases from J, leaving 8 bases between. The CDR3 length is 13 residues.